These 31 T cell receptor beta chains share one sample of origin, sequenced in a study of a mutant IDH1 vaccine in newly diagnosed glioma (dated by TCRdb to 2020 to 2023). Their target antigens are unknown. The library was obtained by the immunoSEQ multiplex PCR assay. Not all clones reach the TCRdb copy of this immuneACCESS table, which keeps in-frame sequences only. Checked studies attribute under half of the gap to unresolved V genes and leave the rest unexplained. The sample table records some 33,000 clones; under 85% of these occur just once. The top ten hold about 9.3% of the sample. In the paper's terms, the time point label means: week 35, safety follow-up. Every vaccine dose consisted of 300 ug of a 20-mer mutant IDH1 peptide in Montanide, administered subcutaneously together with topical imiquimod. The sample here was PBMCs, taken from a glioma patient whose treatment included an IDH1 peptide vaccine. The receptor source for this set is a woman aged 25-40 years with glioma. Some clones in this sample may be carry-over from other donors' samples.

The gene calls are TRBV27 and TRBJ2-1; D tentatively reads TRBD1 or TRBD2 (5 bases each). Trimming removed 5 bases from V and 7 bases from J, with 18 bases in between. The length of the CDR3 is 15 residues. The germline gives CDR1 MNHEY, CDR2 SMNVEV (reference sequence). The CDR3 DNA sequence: TGTGCCAGCAGTCCCGGGGCCGGTCCGGCAAATGAGCAGTTCTTC. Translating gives CASSPGAGPANEQFF.

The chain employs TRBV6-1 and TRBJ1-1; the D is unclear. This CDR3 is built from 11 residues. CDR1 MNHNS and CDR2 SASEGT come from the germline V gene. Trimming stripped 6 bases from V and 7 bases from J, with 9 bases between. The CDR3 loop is CASRTGSEAFF. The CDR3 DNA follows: TGTGCCAGCAGGACCGGGAGTGAAGCTTTCTTT.

CDR3 nucleotides: TGTGCTAGTGGTTTGGTACTCGGCAGGGGTGTTCAGCCCCAGCATTTT. This gives the protein CASGLVLGRGVQPQHF. The V and J genes are TRBV12-5 and TRBJ1-5; a weak D match, TRBD1 (6 bases). The V end was cut by 0 bases, the J end by 6 bases, with 15 bases between. The CDR3 is 16 amino acids. Germline loops: CDR1 LGHNT, CDR2 FRNRAP.

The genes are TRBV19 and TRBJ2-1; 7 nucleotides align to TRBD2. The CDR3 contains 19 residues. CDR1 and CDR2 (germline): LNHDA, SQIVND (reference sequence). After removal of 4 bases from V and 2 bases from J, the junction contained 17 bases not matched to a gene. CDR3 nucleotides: TGTGCCAGTAGTAGGGCAGGAGGGCTGCGGGGGAAGACCTACAATGAGCAGTTCTTC. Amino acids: CASSRAGGLRGKTYNEQFF. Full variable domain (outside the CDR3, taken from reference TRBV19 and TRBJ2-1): DGGITQSPKYLFRKEGQNVTLSCEQNLNHDAMYWYRQDPGQGLRLIYYSQIVNDFQKGDIAEGYSVSREKKESFPLTVTSAQKNPTAFYLCASSRAGGLRGKTYNEQFFGPGTRLTVL.

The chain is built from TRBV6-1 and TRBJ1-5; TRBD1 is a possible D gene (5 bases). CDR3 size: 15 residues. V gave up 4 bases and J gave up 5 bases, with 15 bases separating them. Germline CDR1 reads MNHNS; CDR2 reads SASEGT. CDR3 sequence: CASSGTTVIYQPQHF. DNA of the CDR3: TGTGCCAGCAGTGGAACGACAGTTATCTATCAGCCCCAGCATTTT.

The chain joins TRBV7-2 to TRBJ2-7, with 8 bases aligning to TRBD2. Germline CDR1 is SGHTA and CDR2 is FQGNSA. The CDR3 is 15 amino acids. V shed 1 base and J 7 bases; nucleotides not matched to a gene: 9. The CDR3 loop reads CASSLVGLEVREQYF. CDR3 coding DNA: TGTGCCAGCAGCTTAGTGGGACTAGAGGTGAGGGAGCAGTACTTC.

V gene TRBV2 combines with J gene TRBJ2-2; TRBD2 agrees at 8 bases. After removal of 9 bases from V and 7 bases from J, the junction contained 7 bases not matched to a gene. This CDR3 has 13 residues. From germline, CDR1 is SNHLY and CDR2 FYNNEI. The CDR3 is CARGTRVSGELFF. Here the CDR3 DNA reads TGTGCCAGAGGGACTAGAGTGAGCGGGGAGCTGTTTTTT. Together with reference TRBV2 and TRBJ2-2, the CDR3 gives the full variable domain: EPEVTQTPSHQVTQMGQEVILRCVPISNHLYFYWYRQILGQKVEFLVSFYNNEISEKSEIFDDQFSVERPDGSNFTLKIRSTKLEDSAMYFCARGTRVSGELFFGEGSRLTVL.

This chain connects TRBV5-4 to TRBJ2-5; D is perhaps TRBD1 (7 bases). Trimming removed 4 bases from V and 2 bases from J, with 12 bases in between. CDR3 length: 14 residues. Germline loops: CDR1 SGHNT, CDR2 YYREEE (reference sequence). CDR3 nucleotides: TGTGCCAGCAGCCCCCCAGGGGGGCAAGAGACCCAGTACTTC. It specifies CASSPPGGQETQYF.

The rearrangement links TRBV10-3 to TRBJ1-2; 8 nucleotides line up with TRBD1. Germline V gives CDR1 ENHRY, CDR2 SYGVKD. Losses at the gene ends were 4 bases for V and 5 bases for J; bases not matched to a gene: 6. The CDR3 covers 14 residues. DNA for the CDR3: TGTGCCATCAGTGCCCAGGGGGCAGGGTATGGCTACACCTTC. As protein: CAISAQGAGYGYTF.

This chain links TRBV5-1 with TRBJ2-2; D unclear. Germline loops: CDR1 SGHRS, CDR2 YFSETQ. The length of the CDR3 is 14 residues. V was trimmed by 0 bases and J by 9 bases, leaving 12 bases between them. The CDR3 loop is CASSLDGSGRELFF. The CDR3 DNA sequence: TGCGCCAGCAGCTTGGACGGCAGTGGTCGGGAGCTGTTTTTT.

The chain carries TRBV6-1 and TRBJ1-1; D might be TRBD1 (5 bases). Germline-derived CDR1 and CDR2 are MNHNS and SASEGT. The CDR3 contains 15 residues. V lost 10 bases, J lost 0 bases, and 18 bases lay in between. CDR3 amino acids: CATRAGVIMNTEAFF. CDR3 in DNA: TGTGCCACCAGGGCCGGCGTCATCATGAACACTGAAGCTTTCTTT.

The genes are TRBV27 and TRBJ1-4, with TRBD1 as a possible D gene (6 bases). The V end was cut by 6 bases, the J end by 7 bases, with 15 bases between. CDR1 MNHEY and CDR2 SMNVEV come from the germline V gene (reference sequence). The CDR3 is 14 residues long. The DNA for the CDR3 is TGTGCCAGCAGACAAGGGGGAATCGGTGAAAAACTGTTTTTT. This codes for CASRQGGIGEKLFF. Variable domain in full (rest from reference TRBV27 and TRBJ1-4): EAQVTQNPRYLITVTGKKLTVTCSQNMNHEYMSWYRQDPGLGLRQIYYSMNVEVTDKGDVPEGYKVSRKEKRNFPLILESPSPNQTSLYFCASRQGGIGEKLFFGSGTQLSVL.

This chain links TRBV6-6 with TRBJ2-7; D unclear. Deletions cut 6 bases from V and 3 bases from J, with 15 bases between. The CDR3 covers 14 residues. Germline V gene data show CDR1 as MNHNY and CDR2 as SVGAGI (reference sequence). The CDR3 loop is CASSHGKEVYEQYF. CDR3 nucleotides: TGTGCCAGCAGCCACGGCAAAGAAGTCTACGAGCAGTACTTC.

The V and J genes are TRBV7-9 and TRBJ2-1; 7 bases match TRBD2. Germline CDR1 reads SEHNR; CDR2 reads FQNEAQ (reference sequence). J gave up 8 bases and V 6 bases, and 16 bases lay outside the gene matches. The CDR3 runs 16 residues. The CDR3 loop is CASRAGYREEDHEQFF. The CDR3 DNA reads TGTGCCAGCAGGGCCGGTTATCGGGAGGAGGATCATGAGCAGTTCTTC.

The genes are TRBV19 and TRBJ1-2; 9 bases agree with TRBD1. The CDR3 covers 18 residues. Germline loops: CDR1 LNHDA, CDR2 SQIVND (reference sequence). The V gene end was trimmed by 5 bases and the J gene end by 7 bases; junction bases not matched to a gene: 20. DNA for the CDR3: TGTGCCAGTAGTCCCGAAGGGACAGGGAAATGGGGTGGCGGTGGCTACACCTTC. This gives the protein CASSPEGTGKWGGGGYTF. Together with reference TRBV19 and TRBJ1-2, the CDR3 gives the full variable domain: DGGITQSPKYLFRKEGQNVTLSCEQNLNHDAMYWYRQDPGQGLRLIYYSQIVNDFQKGDIAEGYSVSREKKESFPLTVTSAQKNPTAFYLCASSPEGTGKWGGGGYTFGSGTRLTVV.

The CDR3 DNA reads as TGCGCCAGCAGCTTTGGACAGGGAGGGTACAATGAGCAGTTCTTC. It translates to CASSFGQGGYNEQFF. J is TRBJ2-1 and V is TRBV5-1; a possible D gene is TRBD1 (8 bases). V was clipped by 2 bases and J by 4 bases, with 13 bases between them. The CDR3 has 15 residues. CDR1 is SGHRS and CDR2 is YFSETQ in the germline V gene.

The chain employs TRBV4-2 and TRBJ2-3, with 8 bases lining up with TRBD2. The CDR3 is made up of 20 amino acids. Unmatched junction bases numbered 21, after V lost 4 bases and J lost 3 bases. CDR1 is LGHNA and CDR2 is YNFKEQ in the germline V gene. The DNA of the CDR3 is TGTGCCAGCAGCCCTTCTACCGGGACTAGAGTACCCCGCCCTACAGATACGCAGTATTTT. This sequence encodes CASSPSTGTRVPRPTDTQYF.

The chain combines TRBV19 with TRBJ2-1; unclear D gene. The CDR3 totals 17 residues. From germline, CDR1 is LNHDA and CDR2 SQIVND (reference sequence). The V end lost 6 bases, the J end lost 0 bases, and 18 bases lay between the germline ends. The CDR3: CASSLLSVTSSYNEQFF. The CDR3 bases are TGTGCCAGTAGCCTTCTCAGTGTGACGAGCTCCTACAATGAGCAGTTCTTC.

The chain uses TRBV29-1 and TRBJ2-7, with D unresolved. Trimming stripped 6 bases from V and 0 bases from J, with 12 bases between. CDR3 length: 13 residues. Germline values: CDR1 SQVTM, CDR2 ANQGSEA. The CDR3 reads CSVLGPDSYEQYF. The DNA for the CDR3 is TGCAGCGTCCTCGGGCCCGACTCCTACGAGCAGTACTTC.

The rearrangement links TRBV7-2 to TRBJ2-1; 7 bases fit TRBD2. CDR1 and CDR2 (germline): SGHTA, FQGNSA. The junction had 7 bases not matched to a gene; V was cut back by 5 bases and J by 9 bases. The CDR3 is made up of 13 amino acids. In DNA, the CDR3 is TGTGCCAGCAGCCTCCGGGACTACGTTGAGCAGTTCTTC. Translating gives CASSLRDYVEQFF.

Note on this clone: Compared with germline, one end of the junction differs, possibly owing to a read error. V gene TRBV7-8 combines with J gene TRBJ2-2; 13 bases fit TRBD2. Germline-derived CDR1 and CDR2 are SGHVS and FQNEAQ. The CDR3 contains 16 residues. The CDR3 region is CASSWGLAGSGGELFF. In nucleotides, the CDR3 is TGTGCCAGCAGCTGGGGACTAGCGGGATCAGGCGGGGAGTTGTTTTTT.

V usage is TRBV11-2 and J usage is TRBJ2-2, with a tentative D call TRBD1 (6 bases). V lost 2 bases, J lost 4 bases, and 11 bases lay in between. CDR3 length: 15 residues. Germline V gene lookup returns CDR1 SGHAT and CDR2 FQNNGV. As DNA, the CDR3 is TGTGCCAGCAGCTTACAGGGACAAATCACCGGGGAGCTGTTTTTT. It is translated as CASSLQGQITGELFF.

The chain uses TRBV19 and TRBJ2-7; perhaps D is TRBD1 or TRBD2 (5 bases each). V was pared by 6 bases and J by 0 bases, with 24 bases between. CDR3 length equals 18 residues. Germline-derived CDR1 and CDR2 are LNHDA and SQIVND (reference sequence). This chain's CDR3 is CASSPGRRTRRSSYEQYF. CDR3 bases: TGTGCCAGTAGCCCGGGACGCAGGACACGGCGAAGCTCCTACGAGCAGTACTTC.

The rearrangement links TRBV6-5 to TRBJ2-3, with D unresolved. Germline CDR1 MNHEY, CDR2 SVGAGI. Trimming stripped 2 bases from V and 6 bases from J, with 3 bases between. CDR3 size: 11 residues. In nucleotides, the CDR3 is TGTGCCAGCAGTTACAGTGATACGCAGTATTTT. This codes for CASSYSDTQYF.

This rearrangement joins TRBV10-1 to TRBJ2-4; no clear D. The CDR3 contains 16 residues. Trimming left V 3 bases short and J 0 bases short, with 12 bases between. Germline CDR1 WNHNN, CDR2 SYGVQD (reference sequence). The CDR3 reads CASSEIRVLAKNIQYF. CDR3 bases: TGCGCCAGCAGTGAAATCCGGGTGCTAGCCAAAAACATTCAGTACTTC.

This chain's CDR3 is CASSRTSGTDTQYF. The CDR3 DNA reads TGCGCCAGCAGCCGGACTAGCGGCACAGATACGCAGTATTTT. This chain connects TRBV5-1 to TRBJ2-3; 9 bases agree with TRBD2. Germline CDR1 reads SGHRS; CDR2 reads YFSETQ. The CDR3 spans 14 residues. The junction had 1 base not matched to a gene; V was cut back by 4 bases and J by 1 base.

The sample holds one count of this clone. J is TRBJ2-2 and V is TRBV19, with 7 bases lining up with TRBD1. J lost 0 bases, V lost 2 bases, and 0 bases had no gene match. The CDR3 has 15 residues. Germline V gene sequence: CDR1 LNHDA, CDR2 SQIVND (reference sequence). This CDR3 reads CASSIQGANTGELFF. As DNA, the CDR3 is TGTGCCAGTAGTATACAGGGGGCGAACACCGGGGAGCTGTTTTTT.

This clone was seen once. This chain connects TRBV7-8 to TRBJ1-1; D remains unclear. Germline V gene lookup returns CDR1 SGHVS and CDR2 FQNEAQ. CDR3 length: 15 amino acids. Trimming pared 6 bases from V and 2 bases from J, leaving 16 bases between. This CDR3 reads CASSLEATANTEAFF. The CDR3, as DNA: TGTGCCAGCAGTCTAGAGGCTACGGCTAACACTGAAGCTTTCTTT.

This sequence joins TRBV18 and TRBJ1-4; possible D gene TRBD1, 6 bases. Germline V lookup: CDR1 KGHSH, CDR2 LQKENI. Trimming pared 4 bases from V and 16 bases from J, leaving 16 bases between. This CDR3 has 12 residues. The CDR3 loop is CASSLFGDRRFF. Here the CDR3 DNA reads TGTGCCAGCTCACTCTTCGGCGACAGGAGGTTTTTT.

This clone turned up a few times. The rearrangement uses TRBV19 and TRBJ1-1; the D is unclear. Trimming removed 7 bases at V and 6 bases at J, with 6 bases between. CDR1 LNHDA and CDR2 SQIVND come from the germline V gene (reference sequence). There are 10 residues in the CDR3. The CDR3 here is CASKRSEAFF. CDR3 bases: TGTGCCAGTAAAAGATCTGAAGCTTTCTTT.

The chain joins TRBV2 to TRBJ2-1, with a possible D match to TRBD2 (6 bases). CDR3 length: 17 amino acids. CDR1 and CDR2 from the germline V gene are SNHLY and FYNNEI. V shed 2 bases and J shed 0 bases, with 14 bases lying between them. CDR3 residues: CASSEIGAGSSYNEQFF. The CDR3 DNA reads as TGTGCCAGCAGTGAAATTGGGGCGGGGAGCTCCTACAATGAGCAGTTCTTC.